This TCR beta chain was found in a study of identical twins. This clonotype was observed many times. Trimming took 4 bases from V and 2 from J, leaving 15 bases between them. The CDR3 runs to 17 residues. The germline V gene has CDR1 LGHDT and CDR2 YNNKEL (reference sequence). A universal primer site was added by template switching, and unique molecular identifiers were carried by the cDNA. TCRdb recomputed calls from the 5' RACE reads with MiXCR, one row per CDR3 protein. Of a few hundred thousand distinct CDR3 sequences in the sample, about 8.3% were seen once. These data were likewise used in another study, on yellow fever vaccine responses in identical twins.

V gene TRBV3-1 combines with J gene TRBJ2-6, with a tentative D call TRBD1 (6 bases). Sequencing input: memory (CD45RO+) T cells sorted from blood. The clonotype originates from a woman aged 18-30 years in good health. This CDR3 reads CASSPRLNRAGANVLTF. DNA for the CDR3: TGTGCCAGCAGCCCACGTCTGAACAGGGCTGGGGCCAACGTCCTGACTTTC.